The 8 T cell receptor beta chains below all came from one sample that was sequenced in a study of low-dose radiotherapy and immunotherapy resistance in tumors (dated by TCRdb to the early 2020s). First-strand cDNA was synthesized with Superscript III and a set of TRAV- and TRBV-specific primers, covering both TCRalpha and TCRbeta chains. A roughly 18-cycle PCR with Phusion amplified the TCRs, pairing a constant-region primer with the adapter that was attached to the V primers. The public reads were reanalyzed by TCRdb: fastp trimming at Q25, MiXCR alignment, in-frame beta chains only. One record per CDR3 amino acid sequence lists the most common genes and DNA. Recorded for this sample are 7,500 to 10,000 distinct CDR3 sequences; about 68% of them occurred a single time. The top ten constitute approximately 1.3% of the sample. These receptor sequences come from a human donor with advanced metastatic prostate, ovarian, gallbladder or colorectal cancer (not recorded which). This table probably holds off-target reads from a library built for another chain.

This clonotype was found a few times. The chain carries TRBV29-1 and TRBJ2-5, with 7 bases that match TRBD2. This CDR3 comprises 12 residues. Looked up from germline, CDR1 is SQVTM and CDR2 is ANQGSEA. Unmatched junction bases numbered 6, after V lost 6 bases and J lost 5 bases. In DNA, the CDR3 is TGCAGCGTGGGTACTAGCGTGGAGACCCAGTACTTC. Protein: CSVGTSVETQYF.

The chain recombines TRBV2 with TRBJ2-2; 11 positions match TRBD2. CDR3 length: 15 residues. Germline CDR1 and CDR2: SNHLY and FYNNEI. Trimming removed 5 bases from V and 6 bases from J; junction bases left unmatched: 5. The CDR3 DNA reads TGTGCCAGCAGTCGCCTGACTAGCGGGGCCGGGGAGCTGTTTTTT. It specifies CASSRLTSGAGELFF.

The rearrangement joins TRBV10-3 to TRBJ1-5; tentatively, D is TRBD1 (6 bases). V gave up 0 bases and J gave up 2 bases, with 11 bases separating them. The CDR3 is 16 amino acids. In germline, CDR1 is ENHRY, CDR2 SYGVKD. CDR3 sequence: CAISESYREGNQPQHF. Here the CDR3 DNA reads TGTGCCATCAGTGAGTCATACAGGGAAGGCAATCAGCCCCAGCATTTT.

The CDR3 bases are TGTGCCACCAGCAGAGATTCTGGTGCGGTTGGAGGGGCTTTCTTT. It is translated as CATSRDSGAVGGAFF. The chain carries TRBV15 and TRBJ1-1; D remains unclear. The germline V gene encodes CDR1 LNHNV and CDR2 YYDKDF (reference sequence). This CDR3 contains 15 residues. Trimming took off 0 bases at V and 11 bases at J, with 19 bases between the two ends.

The chain links TRBV18 to TRBJ2-7; 9 bases line up with TRBD2. Germline assignment: CDR1 KGHSH and CDR2 LQKENI. The CDR3 runs to 16 residues. V trimming: 3 bases; J trimming: 0 bases; junction bases outside the gene matches: 6. CDR3 loop: CASSPVIAGASYEQYF. In DNA form, the CDR3 reads TGTGCCAGCTCACCGGTAATAGCGGGGGCCTCCTACGAGCAGTACTTC.

This sequence joins TRBV15 and TRBJ2-3; D uncertain. There are 11 residues in the CDR3. Germline V gene data show CDR1 as LNHNV and CDR2 as YYDKDF (reference sequence). Trimming cost V 3 bases and J 11 bases, with 9 bases left between them. The CDR3, as DNA: TGTGCCACCAGCAGTTACGACTTGCAGTATTTT. This translates into CATSSYDLQYF.

V usage is TRBV6-1 and J usage is TRBJ2-7; 8 bases map to TRBD1. V dropped 4 bases and J dropped 6; count of bases not matched to a gene: 8. The germline gives CDR1 MNHNS, CDR2 SASEGT. CDR3 length: 14 residues. CDR3 loop: CASSVQGAVSEQYF. The CDR3 nucleotides read TGTGCCAGCAGTGTCCAGGGGGCAGTGAGCGAGCAGTACTTC.

J is TRBJ2-2 and V is TRBV7-9; no clear D gene. Germline V gene sequence: CDR1 SEHNR, CDR2 FQNEAQ (reference sequence). The CDR3 contains 16 residues. V dropped 5 bases and J dropped 0 bases, with 13 bases sitting between them. The CDR3 protein is CASSHAGPANTGELFF. CDR3 DNA sequence: TGTGCCAGCAGCCACGCCGGTCCCGCGAACACCGGGGAGCTGTTTTTT.